The 20 T cell receptor beta chains presented below share a single source sample, sequenced in a study of blood T cell repertoires in COVID-19. Sequenced by immunoSEQ multiplex PCR; TCRdb stores in-frame clones only, minus some. The data contain approximately 300,000 clones, around 85% of them singletons. Material for sequencing was PBMCs or T cells enriched from blood (not recorded which). The receptors originated from a woman aged 25 to 45 who had been exposed to COVID-19.

The chain is built from TRBV9 and TRBJ2-1; TRBD1 might be the D (6 bases). Germline values: CDR1 SGDLS, CDR2 YYNGEE. Trimming removed 3 bases from V and 4 bases from J, with 14 bases in between. There are 15 residues in the CDR3. The CDR3 is CASSGEGTPYNEQFF. The CDR3 DNA sequence: TGTGCCAGCAGCGGGGAAGGGACACCGTACAATGAGCAGTTCTTC.

The genes are TRBV11-3 and TRBJ1-1; 7 bases line up with TRBD1. The CDR3 is 13 amino acids. V lost 4 bases, J lost 3 bases, and 2 bases stayed unmatched. CDR1 is SGHNT, CDR2 YENEEA, per germline. The CDR3 DNA reads TGTGCCAGCAGCTCCACAGGGGACACTGAAGCTTTCTTT. It codes for CASSSTGDTEAFF.

This chain joins TRBV2 and TRBJ2-7, with 9 bases lining up with TRBD1. The V gene's germline CDR1 is SNHLY and CDR2 FYNNEI. The junction had 14 bases not matched to a gene; V was cut back by 3 bases and J by 5 bases. The CDR3 is made up of 17 amino acids. Written as DNA, the CDR3 is TGTGCCAGCAGTGAGAGAAGTCCGGGACAGGGACGCAACGAGCAGTACTTC. This sequence encodes CASSERSPGQGRNEQYF.

The genes are TRBV2 and TRBJ2-5; 8 bases align to TRBD2. Germline V gives CDR1 SNHLY, CDR2 FYNNEI. V lost 7 bases, J lost 3 bases, and 7 bases stayed unmatched. This CDR3 has 14 amino acids. The DNA for the CDR3 is TGTGCCAGCAAGATCGAGCGGGAGAAAGAGACCCAGTACTTC. Protein: CASKIEREKETQYF.

V and J are TRBV2 and TRBJ2-1; 11 bases align to TRBD2. This CDR3 is built from 14 residues. The ends lost 6 bases at V and 5 bases at J; junction bases unmatched: 3. Germline V gene data show CDR1 as SNHLY and CDR2 as FYNNEI. CDR3 amino acids: CASRRSGGDNEQFF. As DNA, the CDR3 is TGTGCCAGCAGACGTAGCGGGGGGGACAATGAGCAGTTCTTC.

The V gene is TRBV4-3, the J gene TRBJ1-5, with D perhaps TRBD1 (6 bases). This CDR3 spans 14 amino acids. V was clipped by 1 base and J by 10 bases, with 14 bases between them. The V gene's germline CDR1 is LGHNA and CDR2 YSLEER. This CDR3 is CASSQVSTGAPQHF. The CDR3 DNA reads as TGCGCCAGCAGCCAAGTCTCGACAGGAGCTCCCCAGCATTTT.

The rearrangement joins TRBV2 to TRBJ2-5; TRBD1 matches 9 bases. This CDR3 spans 14 amino acids. Germline trimming cut 8 bases from V and 5 bases from J; bases unmatched to any gene: 9. Germline V CDR1 and CDR2: SNHLY, FYNNEI. The CDR3 loop reads CASGSRTGEETQYF. The CDR3 DNA follows: TGTGCCAGCGGCTCTAGGACAGGGGAGGAGACCCAGTACTTC. Variable domain in full (rest from reference TRBV2 and TRBJ2-5): EPEVTQTPSHQVTQMGQEVILRCVPISNHLYFYWYRQILGQKVEFLVSFYNNEISEKSEIFDDQFSVERPDGSNFTLKIRSTKLEDSAMYFCASGSRTGEETQYFGPGTRLLVL.

The V gene is TRBV9, the J gene TRBJ2-2; 9 bases map to TRBD1. The V gene's germline CDR1 is SGDLS and CDR2 YYNGEE. This CDR3 is 15 amino acids long. Trimming took 4 bases from V and 7 from J; bases not matched to a gene: 8. In nucleotides, the CDR3 is TGTGCCAGCAGCACCGGGACAGGGATTGGCGGGGAGCTGTTTTTT. Its translation: CASSTGTGIGGELFF.

The chain carries TRBV19 and TRBJ1-4; 9 nucleotides agree with TRBD1. Per germline, CDR1 LNHDA and CDR2 SQIVND (reference sequence). The V and J ends lost 4 bases and 8 bases, in that order; junction bases with no gene match: 17. The CDR3 extends over 18 amino acids. CDR3 protein: CASSRIGTGTSSREKLFF. Written as DNA, the CDR3 is TGTGCCAGTAGTAGAATTGGGACAGGGACCTCTTCACGAGAAAAACTGTTTTTT. The whole variable domain, filled in from reference TRBV19 and TRBJ1-4, reads DGGITQSPKYLFRKEGQNVTLSCEQNLNHDAMYWYRQDPGQGLRLIYYSQIVNDFQKGDIAEGYSVSREKKESFPLTVTSAQKNPTAFYLCASSRIGTGTSSREKLFFGSGTQLSVL.

The rearrangement links TRBV11-2 to TRBJ2-5, with 8 bases identical to TRBD1. J gave up 5 bases and V 4 bases, and 9 bases lay outside the gene matches. Germline V gene lookup returns CDR1 SGHAT and CDR2 FQNNGV. The CDR3 is 15 amino acids. Written as DNA, the CDR3 is TGTGCCAGCAGCTCGAGGACAGGGATGAGGGAGACCCAGTACTTC. It codes for CASSSRTGMRETQYF.

The genes are TRBV7-2 and TRBJ1-1, with D uncertain. The ends were cut back, 3 bases at V and 0 bases at J, with 11 bases in the middle. The CDR3 has 15 amino acids. Germline CDR1 SGHTA, CDR2 FQGNSA. The CDR3 region is CASSFNPLLNTEAFF. CDR3 bases: TGTGCCAGCAGCTTTAATCCACTCTTGAACACTGAAGCTTTCTTT.

The table lists this clone with a few counts. The chain combines TRBV5-6 with TRBJ1-6, with D maybe TRBD1 (5 bases). Trimming pared 2 bases from V and 7 bases from J, leaving 16 bases between. The CDR3 is 16 residues long. Looked up from germline, CDR1 is SGHDT and CDR2 is YYEEEE. The CDR3 reads CASSFYSQGMNSPLHF. The CDR3 nucleotides read TGTGCCAGCAGCTTTTATTCGCAGGGTATGAATTCACCCCTCCACTTT.

V usage is TRBV15 and J usage is TRBJ2-7; the D is unclear. Germline CDR1 LNHNV, CDR2 YYDKDF (reference sequence). This CDR3 is 12 amino acids long. V lost 1 base, J lost 7 bases, and 8 bases lay in between. CDR3 amino acids: CATSRAGGEQYF. The CDR3 region has the DNA TGTGCCACCAGCAGAGCGGGTGGGGAGCAGTACTTC. Looking up the rest from reference TRBV15 and TRBJ2-7 gives the full variable domain: DAMVIQNPRYQVTQFGKPVTLSCSQTLNHNVMYWYQQKSSQAPKLLFHYYDKDFNNEADTPDNFQSRRPNTSFCFLDIRSPGLGDTAMYLCATSRAGGEQYFGPGTRLTVT.

The V gene is TRBV7-3, the J gene TRBJ2-2, with 7 bases lining up with TRBD2. The CDR3 contains 13 residues. V dropped 7 bases and J dropped 6; count of bases not matched to a gene: 5. Germline values: CDR1 SGHTA, CDR2 FQGTGA. Here the CDR3 reads CASNPGLPGELFF. The CDR3 nucleotides are TGTGCCAGCAACCCGGGACTACCCGGGGAGCTGTTTTTT.

The chain couples TRBV27 to TRBJ2-3; D is ambiguous. This CDR3 region has 15 residues. Germline assignment: CDR1 MNHEY and CDR2 SMNVEV (reference sequence). The V gene lost 3 bases and the J gene lost 2 bases, with 12 bases spanning the gap. The CDR3 loop is CASSFESELTDTQYF. CDR3 nucleotide sequence: TGTGCCAGCAGTTTTGAATCCGAGCTCACAGATACGCAGTATTTT.

V usage is TRBV5-4 and J usage is TRBJ2-1; TRBD2 is a possible D gene (6 bases). Germline CDR1 is SGHNT and CDR2 is YYREEE (reference sequence). This CDR3 is 14 amino acids long. The V end lost 5 bases, the J end lost 8 bases, and 17 bases lay between the germline ends. Here the CDR3 reads CASRIWDSVDEQFF. CDR3 nucleotide sequence: TGTGCCAGCAGGATCTGGGACTCAGTCGATGAGCAGTTCTTC.

V usage is TRBV11-2 and J usage is TRBJ2-7, with 7 bases lining up with TRBD1. Germline CDR1 is SGHAT and CDR2 is FQNNGV. With V trimmed by 3 bases and J by 3 bases, 2 bases remained unmatched. The length of the CDR3 is 13 residues. The CDR3 here is CASSFGTDYEQYF. The CDR3 DNA reads as TGTGCCAGCAGCTTTGGGACAGACTACGAGCAGTACTTC.

The chain carries TRBV30 and TRBJ1-4; unclear D gene. Trimming stripped 0 bases from V and 5 bases from J, with 13 bases between. The CDR3 is 15 amino acids. Looked up from germline, CDR1 is GTSNPN and CDR2 is SVGIG (reference sequence). CDR3 protein: CAWSVLGRKNEKLFF. The CDR3 coding sequence is TGTGCCTGGAGTGTACTAGGCAGAAAAAATGAAAAACTGTTTTTT.

This sequence joins TRBV13 and TRBJ2-3, with 11 bases fitting TRBD2. Trimming cost V 3 bases and J 2 bases; bases outside gene matches: 13. The length of the CDR3 is 19 residues. Germline V gene sequence: CDR1 PRHDT, CDR2 FYEKMQ (reference sequence). For the CDR3, the DNA is TGTGCCAGCAGCTTCCCCGTCGGGCTAGCGGGGGGATTCACAGATACGCAGTATTTT. The encoded protein is CASSFPVGLAGGFTDTQYF.

V and J are TRBV15 and TRBJ1-2; D is possibly TRBD1 (6 bases). The V gene lost 0 bases and the J gene lost 7 bases, with 21 bases spanning the gap. CDR3 length: 17 residues. Germline V gene lookup returns CDR1 LNHNV and CDR2 YYDKDF (reference sequence). The CDR3: CATSRDWTDLSSSGYTF. The DNA for the CDR3 is TGTGCCACCAGCAGAGATTGGACAGATCTCTCCTCGTCTGGCTACACCTTC.